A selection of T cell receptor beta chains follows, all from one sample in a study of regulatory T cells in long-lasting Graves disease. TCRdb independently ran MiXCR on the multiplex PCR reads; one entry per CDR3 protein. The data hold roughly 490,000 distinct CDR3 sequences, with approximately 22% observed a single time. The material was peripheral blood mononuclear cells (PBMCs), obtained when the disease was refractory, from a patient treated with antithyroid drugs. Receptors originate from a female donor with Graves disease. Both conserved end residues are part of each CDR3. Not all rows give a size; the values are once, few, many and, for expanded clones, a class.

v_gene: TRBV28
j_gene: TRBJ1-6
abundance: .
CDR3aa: CASQERTSSPLHF

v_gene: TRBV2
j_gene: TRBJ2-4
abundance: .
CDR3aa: CASSPGRSGYIQYF

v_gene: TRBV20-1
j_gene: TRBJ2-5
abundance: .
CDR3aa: CIASGAGETQYF

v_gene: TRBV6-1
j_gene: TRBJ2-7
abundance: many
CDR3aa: CASSITHGGLEQYF

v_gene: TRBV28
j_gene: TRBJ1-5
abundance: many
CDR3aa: CASSSIDQPQHF

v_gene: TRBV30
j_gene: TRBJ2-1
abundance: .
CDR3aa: CAWGINEQFF

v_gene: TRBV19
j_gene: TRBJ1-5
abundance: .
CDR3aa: CASSTNPGQGVGQPQHF

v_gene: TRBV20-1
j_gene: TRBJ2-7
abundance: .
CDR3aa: CSARVISGGYEQYF

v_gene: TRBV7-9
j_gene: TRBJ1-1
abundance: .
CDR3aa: CASSSRGPTEAFF

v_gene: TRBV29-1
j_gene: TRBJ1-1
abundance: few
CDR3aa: CSATEGFGQAEAFF

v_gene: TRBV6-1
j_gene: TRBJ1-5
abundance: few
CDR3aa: CASNSGLQQPQHF

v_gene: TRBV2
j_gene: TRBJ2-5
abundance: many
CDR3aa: CASRKETGGETQYF

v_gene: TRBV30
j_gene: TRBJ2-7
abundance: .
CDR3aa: CAWSFLSRAEQYF

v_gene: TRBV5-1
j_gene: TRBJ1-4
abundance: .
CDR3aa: CASSPLVGTNEKLFF